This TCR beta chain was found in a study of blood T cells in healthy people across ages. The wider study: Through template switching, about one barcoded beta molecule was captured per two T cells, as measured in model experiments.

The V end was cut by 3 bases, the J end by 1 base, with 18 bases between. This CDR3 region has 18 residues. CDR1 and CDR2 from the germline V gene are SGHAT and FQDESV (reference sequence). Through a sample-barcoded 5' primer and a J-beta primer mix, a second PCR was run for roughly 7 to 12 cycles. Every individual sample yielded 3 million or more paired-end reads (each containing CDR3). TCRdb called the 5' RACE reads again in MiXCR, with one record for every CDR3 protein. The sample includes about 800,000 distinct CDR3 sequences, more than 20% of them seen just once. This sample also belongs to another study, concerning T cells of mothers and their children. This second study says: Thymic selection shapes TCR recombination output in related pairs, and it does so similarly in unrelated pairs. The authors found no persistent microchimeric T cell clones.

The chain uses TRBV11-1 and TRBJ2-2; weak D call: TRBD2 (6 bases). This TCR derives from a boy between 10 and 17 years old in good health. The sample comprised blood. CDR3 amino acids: CASSFERWDWGNTGELFF. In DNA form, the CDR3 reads TGTGCCAGCAGCTTTGAGCGTTGGGACTGGGGGAACACCGGGGAGCTGTTTTTT.